The sequence of this TCR beta chain was determined in a study of human T cells and chemical hapten exposure. Background on the study: A roughly 2 cm by roughly 2 cm inner upper arm patch received 2% DPC for sensitization.

This clonotype was found a few times. Its antigen is still unknown. TCRdb analysed the RACE reads with MiXCR anew, one entry per CDR3 protein. Among approximately 180,000 distinct CDR3 sequences listed, 30% were seen once. The time point is: pre-sensitization, week 0. The treatment denotes: therapeutic diphenylcyclopropenone sensitization with weekly scalp DPC. Overall study findings and caveats: Alopecia was present in the donors, so their immune response may differ from healthy people's. The number of TCRs over 1 in 1000 frequency stayed unchanged after DPC.

V gave up 0 bases and J gave up 0 bases, with 15 bases separating them. The germline gives CDR1 LGHDT, CDR2 YNNKEL (reference sequence). The CDR3 length is 18 residues. This sequence originates from a woman aged 25 to 39 with alopecia areata. Some clones in this sample may be carry-over from other donors' samples. V gene TRBV3-1 combines with J gene TRBJ2-1; TRBD2 is a possible D gene (6 bases). The sequences come from whole blood, collected in connection with sensitization to the hapten diphenylcyclopropenone (DPC). CDR3 region: CASSQELAPLRSYNEQFF. The CDR3 DNA is TGTGCCAGCAGCCAAGAACTAGCTCCGTTACGCTCCTACAATGAGCAGTTCTTC.